Reported below is one TCR beta chain. The data stem from a study of blood T cell repertoires in COVID-19. The wider study: The samples span acute and convalescent COVID-19 from the United States, Italy and Spain.

Germline lookup yields CDR1 SGHVS and CDR2 FQNEAQ. The CDR3 totals 16 residues. Unmatched junction bases numbered 6, after V lost 2 bases and J lost 3 bases. The authors' processing: Quantification of nucleated cells was approximated via reference gene primer amplification. Profiling relied on immunoSEQ multiplex PCR, and the TCRdb table lists in-frame clones only, not all of them. The V and J calls and the clone size are those of that table, but D and trimming were determined from the DNA. The sample contains roughly 50,000 clones, 91% of which appear only once. V is TRBV7-8 and J is TRBJ1-2, with TRBD1 matching over 10 bases. The TCR comes from an older woman with active or convalescent COVID-19. The sequenced sample was peripheral blood. CDR3 bases: TGTGCCAGCAGCTTACGACAGGGGGCGCTGGACTATGGCTACACCTTC. Translation gives CASSLRQGALDYGYTF.